The clone carrying this T cell receptor beta chain was seen a few times. Its specificity is unknown. The V gene's germline CDR1 is LNHDA and CDR2 SQIVND (reference sequence). The CDR3 is made up of 16 amino acids. After removal of 5 bases from V and 4 bases from J, the junction contained 8 bases not matched to a gene. This record belongs to a study of graft-versus-host responses after intestinal transplantation. Whole-study context: Each recipient received a multivisceral, liver-intestinal, or isolated intestinal graft. Recipients were all induced with anti-thymocyte globulin, then given tacrolimus and steroids for about 3 years. Findings and caveats of the study: Some GvH clones appeared in ileal mucosa or blood before recipient bone marrow. When patients had graft-donor T cell macrochimerism, their allografts held high graft-versus-host to host-versus-graft clonal ratios.

Sequencing was performed with immunoSEQ multiplex PCR; in TCRdb, only in-frame clones are kept and a portion is missing. The table includes some 84,000 clones, approximately 82% detected once. The sequence was obtained from a human donor who received an intestinal transplant. This chain links TRBV19 with TRBJ2-6, with 7 bases lining up with TRBD1. The sequencing here drew on unstimulated CD4+ T cells sorted from spleen or lymph node cells, taken before intestinal transplant. In DNA, the CDR3 is TGTGCCAGTAGTGCGACAGGGTCGGGAGGGGCCAACGTCCTGACTTTC. Translating it yields CASSATGSGGANVLTF. The full variable domain, in which reference TRBV19 and TRBJ2-6 provide the parts outside the CDR3, is DGGITQSPKYLFRKEGQNVTLSCEQNLNHDAMYWYRQDPGQGLRLIYYSQIVNDFQKGDIAEGYSVSREKKESFPLTVTSAQKNPTAFYLCASSATGSGGANVLTFGAGSRLTVL.